This TCR beta chain stems from a study of T cells in Graves' hyperthyroidism and ophthalmopathy. Whole-study findings and limits: A model of 13 V-J pairs discriminated ophthalmopathy from stable hyperthyroidism. Ophthalmopathy, which appeared later, was predicted by the model a median approximately 6.7 months before onset.

Germline values: CDR1 SGHRS, CDR2 YFSETQ. V lost 4 bases to trimming and J lost 3 bases, with 8 bases between them. There are 14 residues in the CDR3. RNA transcripts gave rise to amplified TCR beta CDR3 regions. Initially, a first-round RT-PCR of the TCR CDR3 employed the HTBI primer set. TCRdb redid the calling of the multiplex PCR reads with MiXCR, one entry per CDR3 protein. The sample includes about 200,000 distinct CDR3 sequences, roughly a sixth of them seen just once. Uncontrolled infection, other autoimmune disease, pregnancy and lactation each barred patients from inclusion. This clonotype was seen more than once but under ten times. Its antigen is unknown.

This chain joins TRBV5-1 and TRBJ1-6, with D maybe TRBD1 (5 bases). The specimen sequenced was blood. The clonotype was recovered from a woman aged 50 to 60 with Graves' hyperthyroidism. The CDR3: CASSPTVYNSPLHF. CDR3 nucleotides: TGCGCCAGCAGCCCGACAGTCTATAATTCACCCCTCCACTTT.